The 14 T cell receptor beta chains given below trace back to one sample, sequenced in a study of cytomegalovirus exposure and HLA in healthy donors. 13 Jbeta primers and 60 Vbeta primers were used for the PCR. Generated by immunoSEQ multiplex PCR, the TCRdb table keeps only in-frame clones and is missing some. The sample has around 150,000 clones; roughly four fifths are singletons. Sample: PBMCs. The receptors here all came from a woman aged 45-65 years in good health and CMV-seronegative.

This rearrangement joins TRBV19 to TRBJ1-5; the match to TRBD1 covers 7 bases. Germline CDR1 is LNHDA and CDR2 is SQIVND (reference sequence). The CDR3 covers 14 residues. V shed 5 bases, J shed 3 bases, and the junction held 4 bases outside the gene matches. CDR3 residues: CASSEGTVNQPQHF. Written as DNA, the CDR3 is TGTGCCAGTAGTGAAGGGACAGTCAATCAGCCCCAGCATTTT.

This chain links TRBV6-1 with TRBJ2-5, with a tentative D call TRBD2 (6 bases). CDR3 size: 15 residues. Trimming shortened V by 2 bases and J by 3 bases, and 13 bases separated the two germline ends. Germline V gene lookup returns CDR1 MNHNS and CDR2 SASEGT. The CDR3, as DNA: TGTGCCAGCAGTGAATCTTTGGAGGGTGAAGAGACCCAGTACTTC. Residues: CASSESLEGEETQYF.

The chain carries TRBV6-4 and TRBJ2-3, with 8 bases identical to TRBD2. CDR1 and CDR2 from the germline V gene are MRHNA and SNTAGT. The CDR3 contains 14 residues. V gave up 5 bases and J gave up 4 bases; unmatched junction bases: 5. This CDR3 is CASSTGGGADTQYF. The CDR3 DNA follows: TGTGCCAGCAGTACCGGGGGGGGAGCAGATACGCAGTATTTT.

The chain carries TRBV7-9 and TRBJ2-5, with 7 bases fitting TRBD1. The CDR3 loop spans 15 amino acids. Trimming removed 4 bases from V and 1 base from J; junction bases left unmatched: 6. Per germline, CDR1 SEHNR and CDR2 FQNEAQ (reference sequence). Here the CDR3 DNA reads TGTGCCAGCAGCTCCTCCGGGACAGCCCAAGAGACCCAGTACTTC. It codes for CASSSSGTAQETQYF.

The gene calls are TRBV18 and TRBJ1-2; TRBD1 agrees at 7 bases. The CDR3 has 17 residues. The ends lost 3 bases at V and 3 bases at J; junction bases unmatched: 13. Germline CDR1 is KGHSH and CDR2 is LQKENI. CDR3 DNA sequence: TGTGCCAGCTCACCGGATCTAGGGGGCCAGGTCTACTATGGCTACACCTTC. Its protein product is CASSPDLGGQVYYGYTF. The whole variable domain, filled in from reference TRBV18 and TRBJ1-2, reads NAGVMQNPRHLVRRRGQEARLRCSPMKGHSHVYWYRQLPEEGLKFMVYLQKENIIDESGMPKERFSAEFPKEGPSILRIQQVVRGDSAAYFCASSPDLGGQVYYGYTFGSGTRLTVV.

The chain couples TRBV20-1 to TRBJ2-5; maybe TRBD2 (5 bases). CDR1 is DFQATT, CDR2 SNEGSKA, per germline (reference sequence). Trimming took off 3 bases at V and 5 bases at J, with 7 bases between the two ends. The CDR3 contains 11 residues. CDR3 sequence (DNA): TGCAGTGCTAGCGGGGAGGAGACCCAGTACTTC. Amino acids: CSASGEETQYF.

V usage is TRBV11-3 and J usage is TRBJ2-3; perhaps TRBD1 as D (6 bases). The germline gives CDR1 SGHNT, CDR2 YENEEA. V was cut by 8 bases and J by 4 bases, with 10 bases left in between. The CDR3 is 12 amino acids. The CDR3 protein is CASSTGSDTQYF. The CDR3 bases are TGTGCCAGCTCGACAGGTTCAGATACGCAGTATTTT.

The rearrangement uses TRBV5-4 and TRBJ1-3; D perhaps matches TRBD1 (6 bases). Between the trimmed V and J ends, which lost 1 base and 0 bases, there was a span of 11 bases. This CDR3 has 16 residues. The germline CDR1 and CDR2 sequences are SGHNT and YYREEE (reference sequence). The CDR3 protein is CASSLPGATSGNTIYF. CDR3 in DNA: TGTGCCAGCAGCTTGCCAGGGGCGACCTCTGGAAACACCATATATTTT.

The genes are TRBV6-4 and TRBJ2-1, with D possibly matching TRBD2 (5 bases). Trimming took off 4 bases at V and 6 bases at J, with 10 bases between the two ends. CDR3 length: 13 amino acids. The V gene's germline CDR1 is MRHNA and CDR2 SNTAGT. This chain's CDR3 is CASSVLASNEQFF. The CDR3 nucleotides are TGTGCCAGCAGTGTTTTAGCGTCCAATGAGCAGTTCTTC.

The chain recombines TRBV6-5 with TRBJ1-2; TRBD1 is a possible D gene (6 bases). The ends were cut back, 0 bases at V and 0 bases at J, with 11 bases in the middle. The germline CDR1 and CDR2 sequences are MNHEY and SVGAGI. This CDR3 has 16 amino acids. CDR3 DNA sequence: TGTGCCAGCAGTTACTCGTGGGGGCGAGCTAACTATGGCTACACCTTC. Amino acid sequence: CASSYSWGRANYGYTF.

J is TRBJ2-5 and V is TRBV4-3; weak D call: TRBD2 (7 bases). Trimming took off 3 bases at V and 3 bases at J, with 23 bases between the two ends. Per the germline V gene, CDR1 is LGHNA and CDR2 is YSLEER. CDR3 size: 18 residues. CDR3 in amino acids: CASSHCRRGGSGEETQYF. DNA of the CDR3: TGCGCCAGCAGCCACTGTCGGAGGGGGGGCAGTGGAGAAGAGACCCAGTACTTC.

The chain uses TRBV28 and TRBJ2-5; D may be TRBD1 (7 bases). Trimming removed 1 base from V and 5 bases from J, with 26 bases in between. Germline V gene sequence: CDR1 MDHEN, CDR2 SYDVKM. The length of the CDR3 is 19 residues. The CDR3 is CASSLFIPRQGGPGETQYF. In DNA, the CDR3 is TGTGCCAGCAGTTTATTTATCCCCCGGCAGGGGGGCCCTGGGGAGACCCAGTACTTC. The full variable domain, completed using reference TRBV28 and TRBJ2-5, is DVKVTQSSRYLVKRTGEKVFLECVQDMDHENMFWYRQDPGLGLRLIYFSYDVKMKEKGDIPEGYSVSREKKERFSLILESASTNQTSMYLCASSLFIPRQGGPGETQYFGPGTRLLVL.

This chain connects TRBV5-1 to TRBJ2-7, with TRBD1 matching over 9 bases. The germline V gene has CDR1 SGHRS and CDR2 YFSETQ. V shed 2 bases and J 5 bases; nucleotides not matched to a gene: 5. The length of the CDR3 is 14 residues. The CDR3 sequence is CASSLQGAQNEQYF. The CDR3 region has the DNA TGCGCCAGCAGCTTACAGGGGGCGCAGAACGAGCAGTACTTC.

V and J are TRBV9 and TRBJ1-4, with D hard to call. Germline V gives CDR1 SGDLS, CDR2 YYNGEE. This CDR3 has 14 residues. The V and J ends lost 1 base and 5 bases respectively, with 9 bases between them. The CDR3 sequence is CASSVNTDNEKLFF. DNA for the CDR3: TGTGCCAGCAGCGTAAATACAGACAATGAAAAACTGTTTTTT.